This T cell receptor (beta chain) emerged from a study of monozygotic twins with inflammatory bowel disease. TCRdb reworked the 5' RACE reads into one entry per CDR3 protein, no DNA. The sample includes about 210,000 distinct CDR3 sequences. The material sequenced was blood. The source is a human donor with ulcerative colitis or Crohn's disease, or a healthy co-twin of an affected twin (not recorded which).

CDR3 sequence: CASSLVQGAGNTIYF. This chain links TRBV5-1 with TRBJ1-3. The germline CDR1 and CDR2 sequences are SGHRS and YFSETQ. The CDR3 extends over 15 amino acids.